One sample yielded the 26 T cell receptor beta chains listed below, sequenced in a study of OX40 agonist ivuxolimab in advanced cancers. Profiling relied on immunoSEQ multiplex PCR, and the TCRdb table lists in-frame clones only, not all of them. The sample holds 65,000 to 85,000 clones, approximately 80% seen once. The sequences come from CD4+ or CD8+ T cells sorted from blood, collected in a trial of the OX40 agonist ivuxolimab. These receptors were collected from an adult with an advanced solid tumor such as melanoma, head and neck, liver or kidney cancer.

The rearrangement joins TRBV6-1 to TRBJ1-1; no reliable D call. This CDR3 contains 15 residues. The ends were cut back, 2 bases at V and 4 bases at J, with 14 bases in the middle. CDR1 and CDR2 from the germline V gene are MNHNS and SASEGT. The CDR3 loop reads CASSELTVRSTEAFF. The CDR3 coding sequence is TGTGCCAGCAGTGAACTGACTGTCCGAAGCACTGAAGCTTTCTTT.

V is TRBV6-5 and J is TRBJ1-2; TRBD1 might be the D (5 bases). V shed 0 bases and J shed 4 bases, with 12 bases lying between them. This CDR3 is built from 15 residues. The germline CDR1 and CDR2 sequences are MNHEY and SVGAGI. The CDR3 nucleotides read TGTGCCAGCAGTTACTCGGGGTTAGGGACCTATGGCTACACCTTC. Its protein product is CASSYSGLGTYGYTF.

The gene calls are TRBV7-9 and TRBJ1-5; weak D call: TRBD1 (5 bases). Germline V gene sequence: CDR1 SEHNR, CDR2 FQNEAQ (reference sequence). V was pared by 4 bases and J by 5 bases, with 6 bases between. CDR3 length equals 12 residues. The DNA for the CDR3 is TGTGCCAGCAGCTGGGGGGATCAGCCCCAGCATTTT. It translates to CASSWGDQPQHF. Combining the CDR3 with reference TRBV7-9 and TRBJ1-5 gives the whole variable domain DTGVSQNPRHKITKRGQNVTFRCDPISEHNRLYWYRQTLGQGPEFLTYFQNEAQLEKSRLLSDRFSAERPKGSFSTLEIQRTEQGDSAMYLCASSWGDQPQHFGDGTRLSIL.

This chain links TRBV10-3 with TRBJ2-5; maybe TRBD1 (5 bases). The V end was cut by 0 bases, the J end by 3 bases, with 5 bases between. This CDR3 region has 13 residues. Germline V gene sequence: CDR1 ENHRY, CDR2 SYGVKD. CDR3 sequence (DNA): TGTGCCATCAGTGAGTCAGGGGAAGAGACCCAGTACTTC. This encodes CAISESGEETQYF.

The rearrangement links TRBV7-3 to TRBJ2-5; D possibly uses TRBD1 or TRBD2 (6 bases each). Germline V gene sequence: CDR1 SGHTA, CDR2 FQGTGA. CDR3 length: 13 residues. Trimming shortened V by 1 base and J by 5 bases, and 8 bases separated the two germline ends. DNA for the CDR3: TGTGCCAGCAGCTTAAGGGGGGCGGAGACCCAGTACTTC. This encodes CASSLRGAETQYF.

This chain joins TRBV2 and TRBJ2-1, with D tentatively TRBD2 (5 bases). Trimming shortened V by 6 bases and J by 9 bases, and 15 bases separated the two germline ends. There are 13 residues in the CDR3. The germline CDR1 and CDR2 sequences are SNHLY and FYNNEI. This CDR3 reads CASRLGVQGEQFF. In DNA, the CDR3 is TGTGCCAGCAGGCTGGGAGTTCAAGGTGAGCAGTTCTTC.

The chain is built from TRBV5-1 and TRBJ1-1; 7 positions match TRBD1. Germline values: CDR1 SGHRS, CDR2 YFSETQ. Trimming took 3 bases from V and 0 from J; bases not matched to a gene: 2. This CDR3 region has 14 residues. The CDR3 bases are TGCGCCAGCAGCTGGGACAGACTGAACACTGAAGCTTTCTTT. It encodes CASSWDRLNTEAFF.

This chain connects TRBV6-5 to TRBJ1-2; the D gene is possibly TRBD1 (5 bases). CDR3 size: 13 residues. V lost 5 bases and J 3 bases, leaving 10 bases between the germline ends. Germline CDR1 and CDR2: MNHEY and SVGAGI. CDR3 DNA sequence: TGTGCCAGCAGTGGGGGTGGGGACTATGGCTACACCTTC. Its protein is CASSGGGDYGYTF.

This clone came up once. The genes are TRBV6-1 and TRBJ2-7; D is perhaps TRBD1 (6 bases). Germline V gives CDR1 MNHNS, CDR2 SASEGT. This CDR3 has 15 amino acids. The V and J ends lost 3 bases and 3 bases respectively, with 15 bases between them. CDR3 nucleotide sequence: TGTGCCAGCAGTGAGAGGACAGTAGGGTTCTACGAGCAGTACTTC. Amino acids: CASSERTVGFYEQYF.

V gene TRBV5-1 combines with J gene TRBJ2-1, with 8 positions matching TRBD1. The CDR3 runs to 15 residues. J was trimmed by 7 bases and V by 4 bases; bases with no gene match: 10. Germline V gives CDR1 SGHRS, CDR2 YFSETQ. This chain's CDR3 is CASSGGRGPPNEQFF. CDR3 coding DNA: TGCGCCAGCAGCGGGGGCAGGGGGCCCCCAAATGAGCAGTTCTTC.

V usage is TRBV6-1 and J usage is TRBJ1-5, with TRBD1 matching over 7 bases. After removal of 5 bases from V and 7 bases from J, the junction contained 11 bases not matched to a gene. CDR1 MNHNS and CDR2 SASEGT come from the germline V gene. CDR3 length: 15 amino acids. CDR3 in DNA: TGTGCCAGCAGTTCGACAGGGACGCCGTTGCAGCCCCAGCATTTT. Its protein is CASSSTGTPLQPQHF.

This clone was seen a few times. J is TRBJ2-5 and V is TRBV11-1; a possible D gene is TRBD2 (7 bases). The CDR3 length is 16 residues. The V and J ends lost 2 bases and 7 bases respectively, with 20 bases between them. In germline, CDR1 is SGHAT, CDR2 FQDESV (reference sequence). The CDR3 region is CASSLTGTWGGGTQYF. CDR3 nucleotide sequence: TGTGCCAGCAGCTTAACCGGGACCTGGGGGGGCGGGACCCAGTACTTC.

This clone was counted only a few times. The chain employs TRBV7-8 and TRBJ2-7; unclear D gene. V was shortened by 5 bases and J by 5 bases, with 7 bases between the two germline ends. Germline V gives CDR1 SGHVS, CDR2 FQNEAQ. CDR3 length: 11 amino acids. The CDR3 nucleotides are TGTGCCAGCAGCCCCTATAACGAGCAGTACTTC. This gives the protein CASSPYNEQYF.

CDR3 loop: CASSPNGLNGYTF. Here the CDR3 DNA reads TGTGCCAGCAGCCCTAATGGGCTCAATGGCTACACCTTC. This sequence joins TRBV11-2 and TRBJ1-2; D is unresolved. This CDR3 has 13 residues. Germline-derived CDR1 and CDR2 are SGHAT and FQNNGV. The ends were cut back, 5 bases at V and 6 bases at J, with 13 bases in the middle.

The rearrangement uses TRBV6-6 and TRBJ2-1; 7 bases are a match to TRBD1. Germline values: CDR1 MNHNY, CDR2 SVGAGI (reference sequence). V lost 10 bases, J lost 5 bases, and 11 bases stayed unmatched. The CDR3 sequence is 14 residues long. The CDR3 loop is CATKNRGEDNEQFF. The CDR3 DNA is TGTGCCACCAAAAACAGGGGAGAGGACAATGAGCAGTTCTTC.

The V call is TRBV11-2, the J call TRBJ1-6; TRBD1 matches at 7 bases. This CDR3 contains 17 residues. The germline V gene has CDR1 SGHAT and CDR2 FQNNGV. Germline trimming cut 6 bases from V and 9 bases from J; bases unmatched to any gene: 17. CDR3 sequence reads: CASRDPYRGPEVSPLHF. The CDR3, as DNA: TGTGCCAGCAGAGACCCTTACAGGGGCCCGGAAGTTTCACCCCTCCACTTT.

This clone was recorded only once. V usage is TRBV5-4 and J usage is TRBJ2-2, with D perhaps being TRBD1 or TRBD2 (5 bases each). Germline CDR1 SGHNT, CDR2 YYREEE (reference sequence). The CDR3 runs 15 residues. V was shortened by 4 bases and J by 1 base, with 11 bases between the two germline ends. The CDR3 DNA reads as TGTGCCAGCAGCGGGGGTGCCGTGAACACCGGGGAGCTGTTTTTT. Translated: CASSGGAVNTGELFF.

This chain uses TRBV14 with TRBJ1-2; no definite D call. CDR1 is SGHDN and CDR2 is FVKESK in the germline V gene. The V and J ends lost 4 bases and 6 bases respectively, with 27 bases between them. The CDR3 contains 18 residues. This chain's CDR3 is CASSPIPKDVWESDGYTF. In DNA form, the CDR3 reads TGTGCCAGCAGCCCTATCCCCAAGGACGTGTGGGAGTCGGATGGCTACACCTTC.

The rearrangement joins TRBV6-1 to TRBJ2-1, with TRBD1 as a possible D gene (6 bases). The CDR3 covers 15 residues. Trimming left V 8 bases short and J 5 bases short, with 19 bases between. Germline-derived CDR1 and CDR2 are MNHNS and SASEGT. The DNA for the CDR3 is TGTGCCAGCGGCCGACAGGCCAGCTTCAACAATGAGCAGTTCTTC. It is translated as CASGRQASFNNEQFF.

The CDR3 here is CASSEAGRGVTEAFF. The CDR3 nucleotides are TGTGCCAGCAGTGAAGCGGGCAGGGGGGTTACTGAAGCTTTCTTT. This chain uses TRBV6-1 with TRBJ1-1, with 7 bases aligning to TRBD1. V was clipped by 0 bases and J by 5 bases; unmatched bases: 6. The CDR3 spans 15 residues. Per germline, CDR1 MNHNS and CDR2 SASEGT.

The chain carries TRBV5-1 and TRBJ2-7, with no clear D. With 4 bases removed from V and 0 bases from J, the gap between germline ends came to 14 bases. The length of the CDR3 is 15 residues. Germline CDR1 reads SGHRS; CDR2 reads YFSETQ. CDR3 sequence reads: CASSPDTSSSYEQYF. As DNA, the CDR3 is TGCGCCAGCAGCCCAGACACGTCGAGCTCCTACGAGCAGTACTTC.

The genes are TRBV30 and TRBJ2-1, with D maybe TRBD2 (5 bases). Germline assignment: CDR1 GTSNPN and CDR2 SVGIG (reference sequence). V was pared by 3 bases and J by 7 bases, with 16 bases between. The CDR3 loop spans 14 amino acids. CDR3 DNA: TGTGCCTGGAGAATGAGCGGCCTAATAAATGAGCAGTTCTTC. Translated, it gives CAWRMSGLINEQFF. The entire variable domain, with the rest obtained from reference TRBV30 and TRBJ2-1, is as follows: SQTIHQWPATLVQPVGSPLSLECTVEGTSNPNLYWYRQAAGRGLQLLFYSVGIGQISSEVPQNLSASRPQDRQFILSSKKLLLSDSGFYLCAWRMSGLINEQFFGPGTRLTVL.

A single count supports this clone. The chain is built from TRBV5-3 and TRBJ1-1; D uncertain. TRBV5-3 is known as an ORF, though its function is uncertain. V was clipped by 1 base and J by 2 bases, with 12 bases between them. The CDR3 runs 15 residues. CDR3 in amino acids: CARSLPRQHNTEAFF. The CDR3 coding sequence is TGTGCCAGAAGCTTGCCCCGCCAGCATAACACTGAAGCTTTCTTT.

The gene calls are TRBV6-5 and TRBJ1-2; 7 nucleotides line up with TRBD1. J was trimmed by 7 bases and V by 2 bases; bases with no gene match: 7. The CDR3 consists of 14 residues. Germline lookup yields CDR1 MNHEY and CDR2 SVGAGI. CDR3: CASSYTDRDRGYTF. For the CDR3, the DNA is TGTGCCAGCAGTTACACAGACAGGGATCGTGGCTACACCTTC.

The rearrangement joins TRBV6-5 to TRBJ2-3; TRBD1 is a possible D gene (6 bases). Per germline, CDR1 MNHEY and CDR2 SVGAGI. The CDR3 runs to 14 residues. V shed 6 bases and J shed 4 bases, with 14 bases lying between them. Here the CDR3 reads CASSRTGSADTQYF. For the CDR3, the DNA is TGTGCCAGCAGCCGAACAGGGTCGGCAGATACGCAGTATTTT.

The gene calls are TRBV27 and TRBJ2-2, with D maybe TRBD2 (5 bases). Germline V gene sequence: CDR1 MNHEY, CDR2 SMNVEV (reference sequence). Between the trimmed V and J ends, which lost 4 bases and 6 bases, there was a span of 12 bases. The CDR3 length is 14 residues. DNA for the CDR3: TGTGCCAGCAGTTGGACCATGGAGGCCGGGGAGCTGTTTTTT. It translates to CASSWTMEAGELFF.